This T cell receptor (beta chain) was recorded in a study of blood T cell repertoires in COVID-19. About the study: Nucleic acid was either cDNA or gDNA, and it came from T cells, B-cell-depleted T cells, or PBMCs.

Some clones are missing from TCRdb's copy, which holds only in-frame ones; the method was immunoSEQ multiplex PCR. This table has 150,000 to 200,000 clones, approximately 85% appearing once. The cohort comprised adults aged about 18 to 100 years residing in about two dozen US areas. Donors were grouped by their self-reported clinical history. Recovered status applied to Cohort 3 donors who had two consecutive negative PCRs. It also applied to those with clearance or with symptom resolution. This CDR3 has 10 residues. V shed 7 bases and J shed 12 bases, with 10 bases lying between them. Looked up from germline, CDR1 is MDHEN and CDR2 is SYDVKM.

The gene calls are TRBV28 and TRBJ2-1; D perhaps matches TRBD2 (5 bases). Sequencing input: PBMCs or T cells enriched from blood (not recorded which). This TCR derives from a middle-aged man who had recovered from COVID-19. The CDR3: CASTSHLQFF. CDR3 nucleotides: TGTGCCAGCACTAGCCACCTGCAGTTCTTC.